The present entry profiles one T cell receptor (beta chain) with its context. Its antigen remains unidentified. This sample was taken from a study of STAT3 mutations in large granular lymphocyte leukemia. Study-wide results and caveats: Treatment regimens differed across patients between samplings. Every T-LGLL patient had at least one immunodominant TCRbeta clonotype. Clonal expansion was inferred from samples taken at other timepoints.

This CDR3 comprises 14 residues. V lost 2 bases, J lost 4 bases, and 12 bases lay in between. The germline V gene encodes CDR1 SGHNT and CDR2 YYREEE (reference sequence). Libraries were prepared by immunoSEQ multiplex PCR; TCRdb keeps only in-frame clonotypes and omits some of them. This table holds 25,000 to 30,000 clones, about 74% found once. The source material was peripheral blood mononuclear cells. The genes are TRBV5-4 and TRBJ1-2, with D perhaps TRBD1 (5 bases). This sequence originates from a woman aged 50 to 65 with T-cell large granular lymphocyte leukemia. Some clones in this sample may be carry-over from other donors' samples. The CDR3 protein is CASSFTTGSYGYTF. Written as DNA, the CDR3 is TGTGCCAGCAGCTTCACCACAGGATCCTATGGCTACACCTTC.